The 25 T cell receptor beta chains below all came from one sample that was sequenced in a study of T cell responses to AZD1222 COVID-19 vaccine. Data came from immunoSEQ multiplex PCR; TCRdb stores just in-frame clones and leaves some out. The sample has about 98,000 clones; about four fifths are singletons. Here the sequenced sample was peripheral blood, taken on day 0 of AZD1222 vaccination. The receptors were gathered from an adult in good health.

The V and J genes are TRBV4-3 and TRBJ1-4; 7 bases line up with TRBD1. CDR3 size: 17 residues. Unmatched junction bases numbered 10, after V lost 2 bases and J lost 4 bases. CDR1 is LGHNA and CDR2 is YSLEER in the germline V gene. In nucleotides, the CDR3 is TGCGCCAGCAGCCAAACTCTTAAACGGGACAGTAATGAAAAACTGTTTTTT. Translation: CASSQTLKRDSNEKLFF.

The V and J genes are TRBV7-9 and TRBJ2-3, with 7 bases fitting TRBD1. This CDR3 has 15 amino acids. Germline CDR1 and CDR2: SEHNR and FQNEAQ (reference sequence). The V segment lost 5 bases and the J segment 2 bases; nucleotides outside the gene matches: 7. The CDR3 region has the DNA TGTGCCAGCAGCCAAACAGGGGACCACACAGATACGCAGTATTTT. As protein: CASSQTGDHTDTQYF.

This rearrangement joins TRBV7-9 to TRBJ2-7; TRBD1 agrees at 10 bases. CDR3 length: 16 amino acids. Germline values: CDR1 SEHNR, CDR2 FQNEAQ (reference sequence). V gave up 5 bases and J gave up 4 bases; unmatched junction bases: 11. CDR3 nucleotide sequence: TGTGCCAGCAGCCCCATGACAGGGGGCCTGACTTACGAGCAGTACTTC. Amino acids: CASSPMTGGLTYEQYF. The whole variable domain, remainder taken from reference TRBV7-9 and TRBJ2-7, is DTGVSQNPRHKITKRGQNVTFRCDPISEHNRLYWYRQTLGQGPEFLTYFQNEAQLEKSRLLSDRFSAERPKGSFSTLEIQRTEQGDSAMYLCASSPMTGGLTYEQYFGPGTRLTVT.

The genes are TRBV5-5 and TRBJ2-1, with 10 bases that match TRBD1. Trimming took 0 bases from V and 4 from J; bases not matched to a gene: 1. The CDR3 runs 15 residues. Germline CDR1 and CDR2: SGHKS and YYEKEE (reference sequence). The CDR3 sequence is CASSLAGQGYNEQFF. In DNA, the CDR3 is TGTGCCAGCAGCTTGGCGGGACAGGGGTACAATGAGCAGTTCTTC. The full variable domain, completed using reference TRBV5-5 and TRBJ2-1, is DAGVTQSPTHLIKTRGQQVTLRCSPISGHKSVSWYQQVLGQGPQFIFQYYEKEERGRGNFPDRFSARQFPNYSSELNVNALLLGDSALYLCASSLAGQGYNEQFFGPGTRLTVL.

The chain employs TRBV28 and TRBJ1-4, with no clear D. The CDR3 has 16 residues. V lost 2 bases and J lost 5, with 15 bases in between. Germline V lookup: CDR1 MDHEN, CDR2 SYDVKM. The CDR3 sequence: CASSLRQTLSNEKLFF. CDR3 coding DNA: TGTGCCAGCAGTTTACGTCAAACCTTGAGCAATGAAAAACTGTTTTTT.

The gene calls are TRBV7-9 and TRBJ1-3; D not certain. Germline loops: CDR1 SEHNR, CDR2 FQNEAQ (reference sequence). The CDR3 sequence is 12 residues long. V dropped 4 bases and J dropped 7 bases, with 8 bases sitting between them. The chain's CDR3 is CASSSNRNTIYF. As DNA, the CDR3 is TGTGCCAGCAGCTCTAATAGGAACACCATATATTTT.

The genes are TRBV14 and TRBJ2-2; 10 positions agree with TRBD2. The CDR3 is made up of 16 amino acids. Germline CDR1 is SGHDN and CDR2 is FVKESK. V lost 4 bases and J lost 4; bases outside the gene matches: 6. This CDR3 reads CASSLISGGFTGELFF. CDR3 nucleotides: TGTGCCAGCAGCCTTATTAGCGGGGGGTTCACCGGGGAGCTGTTTTTT.

This rearrangement joins TRBV7-8 to TRBJ1-1; D gene ambiguous. V lost 3 bases and J 10 bases, leaving 12 bases between the germline ends. The germline CDR1 and CDR2 sequences are SGHVS and FQNEAQ. The CDR3 sequence is 12 residues long. This CDR3 is CASSFSRVVAFF. The CDR3 region has the DNA TGTGCCAGCAGCTTCAGTAGGGTAGTAGCTTTCTTT.

The CDR3 here is CASSQDGTSDSNQPQHF. The CDR3 nucleotides read TGTGCCAGCAGCCAAGATGGTACAAGCGATAGCAATCAGCCCCAGCATTTT. The chain couples TRBV14 to TRBJ1-5; the D is unclear. The V end was cut by 0 bases, the J end by 0 bases, with 12 bases between. CDR1 and CDR2 (germline): SGHDN, FVKESK. This CDR3 has 17 residues.

The V and J genes are TRBV25-1 and TRBJ1-4, with 8 bases that match TRBD1. CDR3 length: 15 amino acids. With V trimmed by 2 bases and J by 5 bases, 4 bases remained unmatched. Germline V lookup: CDR1 MGHDK, CDR2 SYGVNS. This chain's CDR3 is CASSEKDRANEKLFF. CDR3 nucleotide sequence: TGTGCCAGCAGTGAAAAGGACAGGGCGAATGAAAAACTGTTTTTT.

The chain combines TRBV7-9 with TRBJ1-2, with D unclear. This CDR3 has 14 residues. The V end lost 1 base, the J end lost 5 bases, and 11 bases lay between the germline ends. Germline V gives CDR1 SEHNR, CDR2 FQNEAQ (reference sequence). In DNA, the CDR3 is TGTGCCAGCAGCTTAGTTCTGGCGGGATATGGCTACACCTTC. Its protein is CASSLVLAGYGYTF.

V is TRBV24-1 and J is TRBJ2-7; no clear D. The CDR3 has 15 amino acids. Germline lookup yields CDR1 KGHDR and CDR2 SFDVKD. Trimming stripped 4 bases from V and 0 bases from J, with 12 bases between. CDR3 nucleotides: TGTGCCACCAGTGACCGACAAGCCTCCTCCTACGAGCAGTACTTC. Encoded protein: CATSDRQASSYEQYF.

V and J are TRBV7-9 and TRBJ1-6; 7 nucleotides match TRBD1. The V and J ends lost 5 bases and 7 bases, in that order; junction bases with no gene match: 8. CDR1 SEHNR and CDR2 FQNEAQ come from the germline V gene (reference sequence). The CDR3 has 15 amino acids. Here the CDR3 DNA reads TGTGCCAGCAGCCGCCCGGGACAGCAAAATTCACCCCTCCACTTT. Translating gives CASSRPGQQNSPLHF.

The V gene is TRBV2, the J gene TRBJ1-2; tentatively, D is TRBD1 (5 bases). The CDR3 extends over 12 amino acids. Deletions cut 3 bases from V and 5 bases from J, with 7 bases between. Germline V CDR1 and CDR2: SNHLY, FYNNEI. The CDR3 sequence is CASSEGGYGYTF. CDR3 bases: TGTGCCAGCAGTGAGGGGGGGTATGGCTACACCTTC.

The V gene is TRBV11-2, the J gene TRBJ1-1; no clear D gene. The CDR3 has 15 amino acids. Germline CDR1 reads SGHAT; CDR2 reads FQNNGV. V lost 5 bases, J lost 4 bases, and 17 bases lay in between. The CDR3 bases are TGTGCCAGCAGCGTCGACGGGCAGTACAGCACTGAAGCTTTCTTT. Protein: CASSVDGQYSTEAFF.

The V call is TRBV10-3, the J call TRBJ1-4; tentative D call: TRBD1 (5 bases). The CDR3 consists of 14 residues. Germline loops: CDR1 ENHRY, CDR2 SYGVKD. Deletions cut 2 bases from V and 5 bases from J, with 9 bases between. CDR3 residues: CAISELAGNEKLFF. The DNA for the CDR3 is TGTGCCATCAGTGAGCTGGCAGGGAATGAAAAACTGTTTTTT.

The V gene is TRBV7-3, the J gene TRBJ2-2; D is perhaps TRBD2 (6 bases). Germline CDR1 reads SGHTA; CDR2 reads FQGTGA. The ends were cut back, 0 bases at V and 2 bases at J, with 10 bases in the middle. This CDR3 is built from 16 residues. Here the CDR3 reads CASSLTGGLNTGELFF. DNA of the CDR3: TGTGCCAGCAGCTTAACCGGAGGGCTTAACACCGGGGAGCTGTTTTTT.

This rearrangement joins TRBV5-1 to TRBJ2-5; 9 bases are shared with TRBD2. This CDR3 spans 15 amino acids. The germline V gene has CDR1 SGHRS and CDR2 YFSETQ. Germline trimming cut 4 bases from V and 2 bases from J; bases unmatched to any gene: 6. CDR3: CASSPQAGGQETQYF. CDR3 bases: TGCGCCAGCAGCCCCCAAGCGGGGGGACAAGAGACCCAGTACTTC.

A single count supports this clone. The chain links TRBV11-3 to TRBJ1-1; D may be TRBD1 (5 bases). This CDR3 is built from 15 residues. The V gene's germline CDR1 is SGHNT and CDR2 YENEEA. V was pared by 4 bases and J by 1 base, with 13 bases between. The CDR3 protein is CASSSQGIGNTEAFF. In nucleotides, the CDR3 is TGTGCCAGCAGCTCCCAGGGTATCGGGAACACTGAAGCTTTCTTT. Complete variable domain (other parts from reference TRBV11-3 and TRBJ1-1): EAGVVQSPRYKIIEKKQPVAFWCNPISGHNTLYWYLQNLGQGPELLIRYENEEAVDDSQLPKDRFSAERLKGVDSTLKIQPAELGDSAVYLCASSSQGIGNTEAFFGQGTRLTVV.

The chain joins TRBV20-1 to TRBJ1-4, with D unresolved. The CDR3 runs to 13 residues. V was pared by 3 bases and J by 7 bases, with 12 bases between. Germline V lookup: CDR1 DFQATT, CDR2 SNEGSKA (reference sequence). This CDR3 is CSASLGLGEKLFF. CDR3 coding DNA: TGCAGTGCTAGTCTTGGCCTGGGTGAAAAACTGTTTTTT.

J is TRBJ1-6 and V is TRBV27; 7 bases map to TRBD1. The V gene's germline CDR1 is MNHEY and CDR2 SMNVEV (reference sequence). The CDR3 runs to 14 residues. V shed 3 bases, J shed 7 bases, and the junction held 3 bases outside the gene matches. The CDR3 is CASSLQQGNSPLHF. CDR3 DNA sequence: TGTGCCAGCAGTTTGCAACAGGGGAATTCACCCCTCCACTTT.

This chain connects TRBV7-2 to TRBJ2-3; 14 positions match TRBD2. The CDR3 extends over 18 amino acids. Germline trimming cut 5 bases from V and 1 base from J; bases unmatched to any gene: 8. The V gene's germline CDR1 is SGHTA and CDR2 FQGNSA. The CDR3 is CASSDPGTSGGGTDTQYF. As DNA, the CDR3 is TGTGCCAGCAGCGACCCCGGGACTAGCGGGGGTGGCACAGATACGCAGTATTTT. The variable domain in full, completed from reference TRBV7-2 and TRBJ2-3, reads GAGVSQSPSNKVTEKGKDVELRCDPISGHTALYWYRQSLGQGLEFLIYFQGNSAPDKSGLPSDRFSAERTGGSVSTLTIQRTQQEDSAVYLCASSDPGTSGGGTDTQYFGPGTRLTVL.

The CDR3 DNA reads TGTGCCAGCAGCCCGCATGGACAGGCCCCCAATCAGCCCCAGCATTTT. Its protein product is CASSPHGQAPNQPQHF. The rearrangement joins TRBV28 to TRBJ1-5; 7 nucleotides align to TRBD1. This CDR3 has 16 residues. Germline V gene lookup returns CDR1 MDHEN and CDR2 SYDVKM. The junction had 11 bases not matched to a gene; V was cut back by 6 bases and J by 3 bases.

The chain has TRBV6-6 and TRBJ1-2; D not certain. Per the germline V gene, CDR1 is MNHNY and CDR2 is SVGAGI (reference sequence). V was cut by 4 bases and J by 5 bases, with 14 bases left in between. This CDR3 spans 14 amino acids. This CDR3 is CASSFPLQTYGYTF. The CDR3, as DNA: TGTGCCAGCAGTTTTCCTCTACAGACTTATGGCTACACCTTC.

This chain uses TRBV18 with TRBJ1-2; D is unresolved. Germline V gene lookup returns CDR1 KGHSH and CDR2 LQKENI. The ends were cut back, 2 bases at V and 8 bases at J, with 9 bases in the middle. The length of the CDR3 is 12 residues. The CDR3 loop is CASSPVGFGYTF. For the CDR3, the DNA is TGTGCCAGCTCACCAGTAGGATTCGGCTACACCTTC.